This T cell receptor (beta chain) derives from a study of sequential checkpoint blockade in melanoma. Study at large: Randomization was 1:1 between first-line nivolumab→ipilimumab and ipilimumab→nivolumab.

Documented treatment: randomized to nivolumab then ipilimumab (arm A) or the reverse (arm B). PBMC sorting kept live CD3+CD8+ cells without CD19 or CD56. This table comes from immunoSEQ multiplex PCR, and its TCRdb copy is limited to in-frame clones, with some not included. Of roughly 17,000 clones detected, around 69% appear once; the ten largest clones hold 20% to 25%. The receptor was isolated from a human donor with melanoma. Specimen: CD8+ T cells sorted from blood (inferred from file names), collected from a patient given nivolumab and ipilimumab in sequence.

CDR3 loop: CASSYGLAEEYEQYF. For the CDR3, the DNA is TGTGCCAGCAGTTACGGACTAGCTGAGGAATACGAGCAGTACTTC. The chain employs TRBV6-5 and TRBJ2-7, with 8 bases lining up with TRBD2. Germline V gene lookup returns CDR1 MNHEY and CDR2 SVGAGI. The CDR3 totals 15 residues. V dropped 2 bases and J dropped 4; count of bases not matched to a gene: 7.